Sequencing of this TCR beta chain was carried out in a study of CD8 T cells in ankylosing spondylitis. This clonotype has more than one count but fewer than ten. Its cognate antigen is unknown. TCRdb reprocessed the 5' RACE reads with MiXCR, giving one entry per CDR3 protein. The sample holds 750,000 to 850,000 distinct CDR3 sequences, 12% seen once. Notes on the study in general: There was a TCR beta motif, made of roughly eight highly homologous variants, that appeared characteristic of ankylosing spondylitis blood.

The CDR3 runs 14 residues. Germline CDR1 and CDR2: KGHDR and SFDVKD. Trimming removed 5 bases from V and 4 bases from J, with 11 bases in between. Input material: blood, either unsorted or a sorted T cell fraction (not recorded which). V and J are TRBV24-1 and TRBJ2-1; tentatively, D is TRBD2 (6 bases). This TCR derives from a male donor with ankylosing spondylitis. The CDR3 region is CATSAGTGYNEQFF. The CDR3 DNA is TGTGCCACCAGTGCAGGGACTGGATACAATGAGCAGTTCTTC.